This T cell receptor (beta chain) comes out of a study of radiotherapy plus CTLA-4 blockade in lung cancer. From germline, CDR1 is SGHNT and CDR2 YYREEE (reference sequence). The CDR3 length is 14 residues. Between the trimmed V and J ends, which lost 4 bases and 0 bases, there was a span of 8 bases. The protocol was immunoSEQ multiplex PCR, while the TCRdb copy is restricted to in-frame clones and leaves out a portion. This table holds about 45,000 clones, 73% found once. The TCR was taken from a human donor with non-small cell lung cancer who had a complete response to radiotherapy plus ipilimumab. Sample: peripheral blood, taken from a patient treated with radiotherapy plus ipilimumab. The rearrangement uses TRBV5-4 and TRBJ2-4, with unresolved D. CDR3 protein: CASSRGPAKNIQYF. DNA of the CDR3: TGTGCCAGCAGCCGAGGCCCAGCCAAAAACATTCAGTACTTC.